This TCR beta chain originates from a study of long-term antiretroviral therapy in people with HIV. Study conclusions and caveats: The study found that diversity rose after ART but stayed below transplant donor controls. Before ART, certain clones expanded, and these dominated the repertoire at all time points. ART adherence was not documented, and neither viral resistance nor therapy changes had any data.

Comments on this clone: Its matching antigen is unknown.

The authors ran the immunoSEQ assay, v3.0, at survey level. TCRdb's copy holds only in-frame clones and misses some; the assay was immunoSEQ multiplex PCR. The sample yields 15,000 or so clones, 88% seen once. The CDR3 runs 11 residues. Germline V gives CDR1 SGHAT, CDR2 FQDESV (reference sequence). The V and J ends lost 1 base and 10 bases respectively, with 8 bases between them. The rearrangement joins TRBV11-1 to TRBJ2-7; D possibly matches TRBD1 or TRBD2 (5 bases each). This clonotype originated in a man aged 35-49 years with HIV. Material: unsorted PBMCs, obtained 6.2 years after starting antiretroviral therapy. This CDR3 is CASSLGRDQYF. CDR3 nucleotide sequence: TGTGCCAGCAGCTTAGGACGGGACCAGTACTTC.